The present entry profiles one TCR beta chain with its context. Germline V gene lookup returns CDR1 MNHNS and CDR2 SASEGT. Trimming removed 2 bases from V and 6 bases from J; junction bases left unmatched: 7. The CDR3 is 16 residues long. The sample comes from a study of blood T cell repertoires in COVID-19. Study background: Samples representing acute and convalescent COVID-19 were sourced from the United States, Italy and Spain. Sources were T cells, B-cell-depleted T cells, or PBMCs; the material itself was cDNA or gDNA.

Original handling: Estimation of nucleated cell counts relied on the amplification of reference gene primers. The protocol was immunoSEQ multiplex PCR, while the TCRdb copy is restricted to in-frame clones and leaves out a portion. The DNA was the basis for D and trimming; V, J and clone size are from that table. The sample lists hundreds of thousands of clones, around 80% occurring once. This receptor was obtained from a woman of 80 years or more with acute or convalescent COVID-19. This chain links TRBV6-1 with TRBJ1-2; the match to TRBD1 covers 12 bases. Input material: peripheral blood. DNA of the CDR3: TGTGCCAGCAGTGAATGGGGACAGGGGGCGTCTCATGGCTACACCTTC. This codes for CASSEWGQGASHGYTF.